The next 27 T cell receptor beta chains were all read from a single sample in a study of T cell responses to AZD1222 COVID-19 vaccine. TCRdb's copy holds only in-frame clones and misses some; the assay was immunoSEQ multiplex PCR. The sample has roughly 110,000 clones, roughly 90% seen once. The specimen was peripheral blood, collected on day 0 of AZD1222 vaccination. Every receptor here comes from an adult in good health.

This clone was counted between two and nine times. This sequence joins TRBV11-2 and TRBJ2-7; 11 nucleotides line up with TRBD2. The V gene end was trimmed by 0 bases and the J gene end by 3 bases; junction bases not matched to a gene: 4. CDR1 and CDR2 (germline): SGHAT, FQNNGV. The CDR3 loop spans 16 amino acids. CDR3 residues: CASSLEILAGDYEQYF. CDR3 nucleotides: TGTGCCAGCAGCTTAGAAATACTAGCGGGAGACTACGAGCAGTACTTC. Filled out from reference TRBV11-2 and TRBJ2-7, the complete variable domain reads EAGVAQSPRYKIIEKRQSVAFWCNPISGHATLYWYQQILGQGPKLLIQFQNNGVVDDSQLPKDRFSAERLKGVDSTLKIQPAKLEDSAVYLCASSLEILAGDYEQYFGPGTRLTVT.

The gene calls are TRBV10-1 and TRBJ2-2, with D uncertain. V shed 3 bases and J shed 6 bases, with 8 bases lying between them. Per germline, CDR1 WNHNN and CDR2 SYGVQD (reference sequence). CDR3 length: 13 amino acids. The CDR3 loop is CASSDSGSGELFF. In DNA, the CDR3 is TGCGCCAGCAGTGACTCCGGCTCCGGGGAGCTGTTTTTT.

The CDR3 sequence: CSASPSLMNTEAFF. The CDR3 DNA follows: TGCAGTGCTAGTCCGAGCCTCATGAACACTGAAGCTTTCTTT. The genes are TRBV20-1 and TRBJ1-1; no reliable D call. Germline CDR1 reads DFQATT; CDR2 reads SNEGSKA (reference sequence). The V gene lost 3 bases and the J gene lost 0 bases, with 11 bases spanning the gap. This CDR3 comprises 14 residues.

This sequence joins TRBV7-7 and TRBJ2-3; a possible D gene is TRBD2 (5 bases). CDR3 length: 13 amino acids. The germline V gene has CDR1 SSHAT and CDR2 FNYEAQ (reference sequence). The CDR3 reads CASSGELTDTQYF. In DNA, the CDR3 is TGTGCTAGCTCCGGGGAGCTCACAGATACGCAGTATTTT.

Points on this clone: One end of the junction fails to match germline, which may point to a read error. This chain uses TRBV28 with TRBJ2-7, with D possibly being TRBD1 (5 bases). Germline V CDR1 and CDR2: MDHEN, SYDVKM. This CDR3 has 14 amino acids. The CDR3 DNA reads as TGTGTCAGCAGTTTAAGGCAGGGTGTCAACGAGCAGTACTTC. It yields the protein CVSSLRQGVNEQYF. Variable domain in full (rest from reference TRBV28 and TRBJ2-7): DVKVTQSSRYLVKRTGEKVFLECVQDMDHENMFWYRQDPGLGLRLIYFSYDVKMKEKGDIPEGYSVSREKKERFSLILESASTNQTSMYLCVSSLRQGVNEQYFGPGTRLTVT.

The gene calls are TRBV7-2 and TRBJ2-1; weak D call: TRBD1 (5 bases). The germline V and J ends were trimmed by 1 base and 15 bases, with 13 bases remaining between them. This CDR3 has 12 residues. Germline V gives CDR1 SGHTA, CDR2 FQGNSA. In nucleotides, the CDR3 is TGTGCCAGCAGCTTAGATACAGGATCGAGGTTCTTC. As protein: CASSLDTGSRFF.

The gene calls are TRBV7-9 and TRBJ1-1, with 8 positions matching TRBD1. The CDR3 has 14 residues. CDR1 and CDR2 (germline): SEHNR, FQNEAQ (reference sequence). Trimming cost V 6 bases and J 4 bases; bases outside gene matches: 7. The CDR3 DNA follows: TGTGCCAGCAGTTCACAGGGGGTTGGCACTGAAGCTTTCTTT. Encoded protein: CASSSQGVGTEAFF. The full variable domain, its missing parts supplied by reference TRBV7-9 and TRBJ1-1, is DTGVSQNPRHKITKRGQNVTFRCDPISEHNRLYWYRQTLGQGPEFLTYFQNEAQLEKSRLLSDRFSAERPKGSFSTLEIQRTEQGDSAMYLCASSSQGVGTEAFFGQGTRLTVV.

The chain employs TRBV25-1 and TRBJ2-1; 8 bases agree with TRBD2. Germline lookup yields CDR1 MGHDK and CDR2 SYGVNS. V was clipped by 1 base and J by 3 bases; unmatched bases: 2. The CDR3 has 15 residues. This CDR3 is CASSEFSGNYNEQFF. CDR3 sequence (DNA): TGTGCCAGCAGTGAATTTAGCGGGAACTACAATGAGCAGTTCTTC.

The genes are TRBV4-3 and TRBJ1-4; 9 bases agree with TRBD1. The ends lost 3 bases at V and 7 bases at J; junction bases unmatched: 9. The CDR3 covers 16 residues. CDR1 and CDR2 from the germline V gene are LGHNA and YSLEER. The CDR3 sequence is CASSHLPGTGSEKLFF. For the CDR3, the DNA is TGCGCCAGCAGCCATCTTCCCGGGACAGGGAGTGAAAAACTGTTTTTT.

The chain recombines TRBV11-2 with TRBJ2-7; D gene ambiguous. Trimming shortened V by 0 bases and J by 0 bases, and 6 bases separated the two germline ends. CDR3 length: 14 amino acids. CDR1 is SGHAT, CDR2 FQNNGV, per germline. The CDR3 coding sequence is TGTGCCAGCAGCTTAGAACGGAGCTCCTACGAGCAGTACTTC. The encoded protein is CASSLERSSYEQYF.

About this clone itself: One junction end disagrees with the germline gene, perhaps due to a read error. V gene TRBV6-2 or TRBV6-3 combines with J gene TRBJ2-5; 11 bases match TRBD2. Germline CDR1 reads MNHEY; CDR2 reads SVGEGT. The CDR3 spans 17 residues. The CDR3 is CASSHSRRLAGKETQYF. The CDR3 DNA reads TGTGCCAGCAGTCACTCTAGACGACTAGCGGGAAAAGAGACCCAGTACTTC.

The chain carries TRBV4-1 and TRBJ1-1; D is unclear. The germline gives CDR1 MGHRA, CDR2 YSYEKL. The CDR3 sequence is 14 residues long. V lost 1 base to trimming and J lost 5 bases, with 11 bases between them. CDR3 nucleotide sequence: TGCGCCAGCAGCCAAGGATCCAGAAGAACTGAAGCTTTCTTT. Protein product: CASSQGSRRTEAFF.

This rearrangement joins TRBV5-1 to TRBJ2-5; either TRBD1 or TRBD2 may supply D (6 bases each). Germline-derived CDR1 and CDR2 are SGHRS and YFSETQ. This CDR3 has 14 amino acids. V gave up 7 bases and J gave up 1 base, with 14 bases separating them. In DNA, the CDR3 is TGCGCCAGCTTTCAAGGGGGGAGCCAAGAGACCCAGTACTTC. This translates into CASFQGGSQETQYF. The full variable domain, in which reference TRBV5-1 and TRBJ2-5 provide the parts outside the CDR3, is KAGVTQTPRYLIKTRGQQVTLSCSPISGHRSVSWYQQTPGQGLQFLFEYFSETQRNKGNFPGRFSGRQFSNSRSEMNVSTLELGDSALYLCASFQGGSQETQYFGPGTRLLVL.

V and J are TRBV5-1 and TRBJ2-1, with D hard to call. V gave up 0 bases and J gave up 10 bases, with 14 bases separating them. Germline V CDR1 and CDR2: SGHRS, YFSETQ. CDR3 length equals 14 residues. DNA for the CDR3: TGCGCCAGCAGCTTGGACCCCACCCTTGGGGAGCAGTTCTTC. It yields the protein CASSLDPTLGEQFF. The whole variable domain, filled in from reference TRBV5-1 and TRBJ2-1, reads KAGVTQTPRYLIKTRGQQVTLSCSPISGHRSVSWYQQTPGQGLQFLFEYFSETQRNKGNFPGRFSGRQFSNSRSEMNVSTLELGDSALYLCASSLDPTLGEQFFGPGTRLTVL.

The chain couples TRBV2 to TRBJ2-2, with unresolved D. The CDR3 runs to 14 residues. The V end was cut by 6 bases, the J end by 1 base, with 9 bases between. Germline V gene sequence: CDR1 SNHLY, CDR2 FYNNEI. The CDR3 reads CASRDDLNTGELFF. CDR3 bases: TGTGCCAGCAGGGACGACTTGAACACCGGGGAGCTGTTTTTT.

In regard to this clone: Other DNA variants within this sample encode the same CDR3. The genes are TRBV6-6 and TRBJ1-2, with D possibly matching TRBD1 (5 bases). The V gene's germline CDR1 is MNHNY and CDR2 SVGAGI (reference sequence). The CDR3 consists of 12 residues. V was shortened by 3 bases and J by 6 bases, with 8 bases between the two germline ends. CDR3 sequence reads: CASSYGGNGYTF. The CDR3 DNA reads TGTGCCAGCAGTTATGGGGGAAATGGCTACACCTTC.

The J gene is TRBJ1-1, the V gene TRBV4-1; no firm D call. The CDR3 length is 13 residues. The V gene's germline CDR1 is MGHRA and CDR2 YSYEKL. The ends were cut back, 1 base at V and 7 bases at J, with 10 bases in the middle. As DNA, the CDR3 is TGCGCCAGCAGCCAAGCCGCGCGGGGTGAAGCTTTCTTT. This sequence encodes CASSQAARGEAFF.

The V call is TRBV2, the J call TRBJ2-3; TRBD2 matches 8 bases. The CDR3 loop spans 15 amino acids. J was trimmed by 0 bases and V by 5 bases; bases with no gene match: 4. The germline CDR1 and CDR2 sequences are SNHLY and FYNNEI. CDR3 sequence: CASSFRTSSTDTQYF. CDR3 coding DNA: TGTGCCAGCAGTTTTAGGACTAGCAGCACAGATACGCAGTATTTT.

The chain uses TRBV7-9 and TRBJ2-3; 7 nucleotides align to TRBD1. This CDR3 spans 14 amino acids. In germline, CDR1 is SEHNR, CDR2 FQNEAQ (reference sequence). V was pared by 5 bases and J by 2 bases, with 4 bases of the junction left unmatched. CDR3: CASSPGTVTDTQYF. The CDR3 DNA is TGTGCCAGCAGCCCCGGGACAGTCACAGATACGCAGTATTTT.

The V call is TRBV10-3, the J call TRBJ1-2; 7 bases map to TRBD1. This CDR3 has 13 amino acids. Germline CDR1 is ENHRY and CDR2 is SYGVKD. After removal of 3 bases from V and 4 bases from J, the junction contained 2 bases not matched to a gene. The DNA for the CDR3 is TGTGCCATCAGTGATGGACAGGTCTATGGCTACACCTTC. Protein sequence: CAISDGQVYGYTF.

The genes are TRBV7-9 and TRBJ2-7, with D possibly matching TRBD1 (5 bases). V shed 6 bases and J shed 6 bases, with 21 bases lying between them. The CDR3 runs 15 residues. Per germline, CDR1 SEHNR and CDR2 FQNEAQ (reference sequence). The DNA for the CDR3 is TGTGCCAGCAGGCAAGGGGCAGGGCTTGATCCCGAGCAGTACTTC. This translates into CASRQGAGLDPEQYF. The variable domain in full, completed from reference TRBV7-9 and TRBJ2-7, reads DTGVSQNPRHKITKRGQNVTFRCDPISEHNRLYWYRQTLGQGPEFLTYFQNEAQLEKSRLLSDRFSAERPKGSFSTLEIQRTEQGDSAMYLCASRQGAGLDPEQYFGPGTRLTVT.

The chain combines TRBV6-1 with TRBJ1-3; the D is unclear. The CDR3 totals 14 residues. The germline V gene has CDR1 MNHNS and CDR2 SASEGT. Trimming took 3 bases from V and 2 from J, leaving 8 bases between them. CDR3 sequence reads: CASSESRTGNTIYF. In DNA, the CDR3 is TGTGCCAGCAGTGAGTCAAGGACTGGAAACACCATATATTTT.

In DNA form, the CDR3 reads TGTGCCAGCAGTTCCACACAGGGCTCTAATTCACCCCTCCACTTT. Translating it yields CASSSTQGSNSPLHF. V is TRBV7-9 and J is TRBJ1-6, with D possibly TRBD1 on 6 matching bases. The germline V and J ends were trimmed by 6 bases and 6 bases, with 15 bases remaining between them. The CDR3 totals 15 residues. Germline V gene lookup returns CDR1 SEHNR and CDR2 FQNEAQ (reference sequence).

V usage is TRBV19 and J usage is TRBJ1-3; TRBD1 is a possible D gene (6 bases). V lost 6 bases and J 2 bases, leaving 11 bases between the germline ends. Germline V gives CDR1 LNHDA, CDR2 SQIVND (reference sequence). The CDR3 covers 14 residues. Here the CDR3 DNA reads TGTGCCAGTAGCGGGGGCCGAACTGGAAACACCATATATTTT. Protein product: CASSGGRTGNTIYF.

V gene TRBV5-5 combines with J gene TRBJ2-1; the D gene is possibly TRBD1 (6 bases). The CDR3 has 12 residues. V was clipped by 7 bases and J by 10 bases, with 15 bases between them. Germline V gives CDR1 SGHKS, CDR2 YYEKEE (reference sequence). The CDR3 is CASYGQRPEQFF. The CDR3, as DNA: TGTGCCAGCTATGGACAGCGTCCGGAGCAGTTCTTC. Based on the CDR3 plus reference TRBV5-5 and TRBJ2-1, the full variable domain is DAGVTQSPTHLIKTRGQQVTLRCSPISGHKSVSWYQQVLGQGPQFIFQYYEKEERGRGNFPDRFSARQFPNYSSELNVNALLLGDSALYLCASYGQRPEQFFGPGTRLTVL.

This clone appeared a single time. The chain combines TRBV5-1 with TRBJ1-4, with 10 bases matching TRBD1. CDR1 and CDR2 (germline): SGHRS, YFSETQ. With 4 bases clipped from V and 5 bases from J, the junction kept 2 bases outside the gene matches. The CDR3 consists of 14 residues. The CDR3 region is CASSQGQGNEKLFF. DNA of the CDR3: TGCGCCAGCAGCCAGGGACAGGGGAATGAAAAACTGTTTTTT.

There are a few counts of this clone. The V and J genes are TRBV5-1 and TRBJ2-1; D gene unclear. The CDR3 has 14 amino acids. The V end was cut by 2 bases, the J end by 4 bases, with 10 bases between. The germline V gene encodes CDR1 SGHRS and CDR2 YFSETQ. The CDR3 loop is CASSLPESYNEQFF. Written as DNA, the CDR3 is TGCGCCAGCAGCTTACCAGAGAGTTACAATGAGCAGTTCTTC.